The clone carrying this T cell receptor beta chain was found many times. Its matching antigen is unknown. CDR3 size: 13 residues. Trimming removed 6 bases at V and 0 bases at J, with 9 bases between. This sample stems from a study of response to subunit inactivated influenza vaccine. General study results and limits: The authors put forward the suggestion that each seasonal influenza vaccination may bring in only a limited number of new T cells.

TCRdb passed the RT-PCR reads through MiXCR, listing each CDR3 protein once. Of hundreds of thousands of distinct CDR3 sequences listed, around 13% are singletons. This sequence joins TRBV12-3 or TRBV12-4 and TRBJ2-7; D gene ambiguous. The TCR comes from a man aged 50 to 59 who received an inactivated influenza vaccine. The specimen comprised PBMCs from blood, sampled roughly 15 days before vaccination. CDR3 sequence reads: CASSPPGSYEQYF. DNA for the CDR3: TGTGCCAGCAGCCCCCCGGGCTCCTACGAGCAGTACTTC.